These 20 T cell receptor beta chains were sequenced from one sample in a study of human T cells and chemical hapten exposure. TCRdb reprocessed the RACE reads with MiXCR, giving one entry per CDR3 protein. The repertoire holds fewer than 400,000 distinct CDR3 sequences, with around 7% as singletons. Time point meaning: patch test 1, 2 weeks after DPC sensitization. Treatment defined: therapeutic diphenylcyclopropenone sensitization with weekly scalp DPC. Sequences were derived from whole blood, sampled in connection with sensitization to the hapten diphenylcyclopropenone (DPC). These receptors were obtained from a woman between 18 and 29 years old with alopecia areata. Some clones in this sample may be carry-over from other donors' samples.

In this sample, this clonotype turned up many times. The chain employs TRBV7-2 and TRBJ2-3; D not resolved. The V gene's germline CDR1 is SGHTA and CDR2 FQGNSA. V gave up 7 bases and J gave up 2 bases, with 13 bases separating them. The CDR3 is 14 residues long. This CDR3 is CASNKMSSTDTQYF. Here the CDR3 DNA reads TGTGCCAGCAACAAAATGTCCTCCACAGATACGCAGTATTTT.

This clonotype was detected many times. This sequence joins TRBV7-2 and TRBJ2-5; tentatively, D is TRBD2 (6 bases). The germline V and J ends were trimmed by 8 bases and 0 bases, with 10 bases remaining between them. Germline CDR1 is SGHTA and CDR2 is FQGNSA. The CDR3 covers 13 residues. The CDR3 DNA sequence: TGTGCCAGCGAACGGGGGTACCAAGAGACCCAGTACTTC. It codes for CASERGYQETQYF.

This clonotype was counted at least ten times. CDR3 protein: CASSLQGEGNTEAFF. In nucleotides, the CDR3 is TGTGCCAGCAGCTTACAGGGAGAAGGGAACACTGAAGCTTTCTTT. The chain carries TRBV7-9 and TRBJ1-1; TRBD1 might be the D (5 bases). V was clipped by 2 bases and J by 1 base, with 11 bases between them. Germline CDR1 is SEHNR and CDR2 is FQNEAQ (reference sequence). The CDR3 length is 15 residues.

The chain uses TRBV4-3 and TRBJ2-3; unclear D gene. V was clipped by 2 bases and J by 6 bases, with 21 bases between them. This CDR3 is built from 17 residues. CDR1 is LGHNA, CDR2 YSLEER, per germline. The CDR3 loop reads CASSQHPQDPRGDTQYF. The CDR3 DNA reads TGCGCCAGCAGCCAACATCCACAAGACCCGCGAGGCGATACGCAGTATTTT.

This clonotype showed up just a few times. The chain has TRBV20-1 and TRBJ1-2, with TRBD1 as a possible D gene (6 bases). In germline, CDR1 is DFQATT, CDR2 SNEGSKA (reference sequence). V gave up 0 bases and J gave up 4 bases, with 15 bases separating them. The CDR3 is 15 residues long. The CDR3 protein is CSARDSRTVGYGYTF. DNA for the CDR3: TGCAGTGCTAGAGATTCACGGACAGTAGGCTATGGCTACACCTTC.

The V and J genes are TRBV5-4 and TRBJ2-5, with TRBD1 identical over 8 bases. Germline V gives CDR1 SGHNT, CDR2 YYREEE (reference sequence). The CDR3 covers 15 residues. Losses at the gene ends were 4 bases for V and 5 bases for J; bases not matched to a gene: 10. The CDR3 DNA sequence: TGTGCCAGCAGCCTTGCACAGGGGGGATTCGAGACCCAGTACTTC. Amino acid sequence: CASSLAQGGFETQYF.

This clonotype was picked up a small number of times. The CDR3 sequence: CASSLLVGTQYF. For the CDR3, the DNA is TGTGCCAGCAGTTTATTGGTCGGTACGCAGTATTTT. This rearrangement joins TRBV12-3 or TRBV12-4 to TRBJ2-3; D is ambiguous. CDR3 length: 12 residues. V dropped 2 bases and J dropped 8 bases, with 8 bases sitting between them.

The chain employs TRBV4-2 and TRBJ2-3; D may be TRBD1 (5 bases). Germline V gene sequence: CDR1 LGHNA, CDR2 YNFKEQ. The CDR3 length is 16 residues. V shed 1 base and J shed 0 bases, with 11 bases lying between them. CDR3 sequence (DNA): TGTGCCAGCAGCCAAGGCGGACACGCTAGCACAGATACGCAGTATTTT. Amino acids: CASSQGGHASTDTQYF.

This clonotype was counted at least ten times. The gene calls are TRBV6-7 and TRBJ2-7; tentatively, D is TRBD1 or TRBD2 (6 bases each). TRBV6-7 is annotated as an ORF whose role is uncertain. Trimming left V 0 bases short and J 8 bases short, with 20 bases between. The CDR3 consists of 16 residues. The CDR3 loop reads CASSYSKQVFGGQQYF. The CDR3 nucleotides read TGTGCCAGCAGTTACTCTAAGCAGGTGTTTGGGGGGCAGCAGTACTTC.

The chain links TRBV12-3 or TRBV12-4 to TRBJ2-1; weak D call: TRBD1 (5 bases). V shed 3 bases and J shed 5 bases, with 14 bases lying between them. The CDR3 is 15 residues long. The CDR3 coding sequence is TGTGCCAGCAGTTTTAGTGGCAGGGTCCACAATGAGCAGTTCTTC. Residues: CASSFSGRVHNEQFF.

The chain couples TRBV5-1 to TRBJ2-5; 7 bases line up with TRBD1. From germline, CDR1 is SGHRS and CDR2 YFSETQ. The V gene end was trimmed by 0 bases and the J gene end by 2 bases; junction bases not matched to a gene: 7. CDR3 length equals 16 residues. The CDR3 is CASSLGYRDRQETQYF. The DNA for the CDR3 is TGCGCCAGCAGCTTGGGTTACCGGGACAGACAAGAGACCCAGTACTTC. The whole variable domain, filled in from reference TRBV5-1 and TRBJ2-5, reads KAGVTQTPRYLIKTRGQQVTLSCSPISGHRSVSWYQQTPGQGLQFLFEYFSETQRNKGNFPGRFSGRQFSNSRSEMNVSTLELGDSALYLCASSLGYRDRQETQYFGPGTRLLVL.

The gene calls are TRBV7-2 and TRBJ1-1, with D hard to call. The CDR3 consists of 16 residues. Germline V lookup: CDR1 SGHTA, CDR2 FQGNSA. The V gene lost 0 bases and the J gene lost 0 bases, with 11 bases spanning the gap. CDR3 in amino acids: CASSLASPALNTEAFF. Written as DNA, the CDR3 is TGTGCCAGCAGCTTAGCTAGCCCAGCCTTGAACACTGAAGCTTTCTTT.

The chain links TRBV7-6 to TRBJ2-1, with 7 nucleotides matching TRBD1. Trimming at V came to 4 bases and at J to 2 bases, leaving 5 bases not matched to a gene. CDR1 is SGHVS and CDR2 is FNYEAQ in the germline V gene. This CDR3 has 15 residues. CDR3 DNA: TGTGCCAGCAGCTCGGGACAGCGCACCTACAATGAGCAGTTCTTC. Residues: CASSSGQRTYNEQFF.

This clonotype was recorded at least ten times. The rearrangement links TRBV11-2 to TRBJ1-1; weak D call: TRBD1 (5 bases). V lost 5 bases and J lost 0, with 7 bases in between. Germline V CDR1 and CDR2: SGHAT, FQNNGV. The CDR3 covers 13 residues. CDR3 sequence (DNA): TGTGCCAGCAGCATCAGGGTGAACACTGAAGCTTTCTTT. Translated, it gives CASSIRVNTEAFF.

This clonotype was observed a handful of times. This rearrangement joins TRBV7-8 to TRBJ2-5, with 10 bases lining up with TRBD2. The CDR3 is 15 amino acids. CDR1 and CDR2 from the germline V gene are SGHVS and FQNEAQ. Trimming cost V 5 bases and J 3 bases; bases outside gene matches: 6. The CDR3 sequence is CASSHTSGEKETQYF. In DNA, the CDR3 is TGTGCCAGCAGCCATACTAGCGGGGAGAAAGAGACCCAGTACTTC.

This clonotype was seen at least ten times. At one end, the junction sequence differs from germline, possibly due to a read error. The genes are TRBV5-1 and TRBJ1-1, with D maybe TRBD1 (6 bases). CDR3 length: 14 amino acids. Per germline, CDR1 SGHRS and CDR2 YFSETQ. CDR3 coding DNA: TGTGCCAGCAGCTTAGCAGGGGCAAACACTGAAGCTTTCTTT. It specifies CASSLAGANTEAFF.

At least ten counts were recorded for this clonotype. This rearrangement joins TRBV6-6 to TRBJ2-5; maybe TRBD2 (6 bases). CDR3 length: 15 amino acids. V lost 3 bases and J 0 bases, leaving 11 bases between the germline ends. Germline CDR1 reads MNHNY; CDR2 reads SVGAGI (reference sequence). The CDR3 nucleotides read TGTGCCAGCAGTTATGGAGGGGCGGACCAAGAGACCCAGTACTTC. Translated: CASSYGGADQETQYF.

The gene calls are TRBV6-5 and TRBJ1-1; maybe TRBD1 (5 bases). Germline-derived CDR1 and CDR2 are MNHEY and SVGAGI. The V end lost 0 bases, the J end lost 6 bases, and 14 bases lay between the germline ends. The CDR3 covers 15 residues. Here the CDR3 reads CASSYSARGFSEAFF. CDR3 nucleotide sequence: TGTGCCAGCAGTTACTCCGCTCGGGGGTTCTCTGAAGCTTTCTTT.

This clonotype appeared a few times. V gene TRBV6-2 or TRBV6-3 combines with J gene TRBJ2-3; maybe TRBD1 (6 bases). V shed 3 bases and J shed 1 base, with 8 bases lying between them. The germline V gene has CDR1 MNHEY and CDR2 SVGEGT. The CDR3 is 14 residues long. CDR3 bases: TGTGCCAGCAGTTATGGACAGCGCACAGATACGCAGTATTTT. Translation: CASSYGQRTDTQYF.

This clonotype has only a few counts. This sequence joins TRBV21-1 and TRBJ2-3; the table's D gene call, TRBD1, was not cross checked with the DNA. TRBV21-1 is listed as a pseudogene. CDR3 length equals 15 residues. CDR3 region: CASSKGDRVTDTQYF. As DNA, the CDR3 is TGTGCCAGCAGCAAAGGAGACAGGGTCACAGATACGCAGTATTTT.